This T cell receptor beta chain was captured in a study of long-term antiretroviral therapy in people with HIV. Study details: Collection of the earliest samples took place about a decade ahead of the 2015 immediate-ART recommendation.

Runs used v3.0 of the immunoSEQ assay and were done at survey level. Method: immunoSEQ multiplex PCR; TCRdb's copy keeps in-frame clones and lacks some. The table has tens of thousands of clones, 75% to 90% seen once; the top ten hold around 10%. Study results and limitations: Post-ART, diversity grew, though it stayed under transplant donor control levels. Information on adherence to ART, viral resistance or therapy changes was unavailable.

Treatment for all HIV-infected participants took place in the United States. As concerns this clone: The antigen is undetermined.

The sample consisted of unsorted PBMCs, taken 2.7 to 2.9 years after starting antiretroviral therapy. The TCR comes from a man aged 25 to 40 with HIV.

The DNA for the CDR3 is TGTGCCAGCAGCCCGGGACCCAACTACGAGCAGTACTTC. Protein: CASSPGPNYEQYF. V gene TRBV14 combines with J gene TRBJ2-7; tentatively, D is TRBD1 or TRBD2 (5 bases each). Germline CDR1 is SGHDN and CDR2 is FVKESK. This CDR3 has 13 residues. V was pared by 4 bases and J by 3 bases, with 10 bases between.